Following are 8 T cell receptor beta chains from one sample sequenced in a study of identical twins. TCRdb redid the calling of the 5' RACE reads with MiXCR, one entry per CDR3 protein. The data hold about 810,000 distinct CDR3 sequences, with around an eighth observed a single time. These same data were also listed under a study on yellow fever vaccine responses in identical twins.

The sample comprised PBMCs. The receptor set was obtained from a woman under 30 in good health.

Only a few counts were recorded for this clonotype. V and J are TRBV20-1 and TRBJ1-2; unclear D gene. The CDR3 consists of 16 residues. Trimming cost V 1 base and J 4 bases, with 19 bases left between them. Germline V gene lookup returns CDR1 DFQATT and CDR2 SNEGSKA (reference sequence). The CDR3 sequence is CSARVKFGKDLYGYTF. In DNA form, the CDR3 reads TGCAGTGCTAGAGTTAAGTTCGGGAAGGATCTCTATGGCTACACCTTC.

This clonotype was recorded a few times. This chain connects TRBV12-3 or TRBV12-4 to TRBJ2-1; 10 nucleotides line up with TRBD2. V shed 6 bases and J 8 bases; nucleotides not matched to a gene: 7. The CDR3 runs to 14 residues. The CDR3 DNA follows: TGTGCCAGCAGCATCCTAGCGGGGGTAGATGAGCAGTTCTTC. It translates to CASSILAGVDEQFF.

In its sample, this clonotype was seen a few times. The chain couples TRBV7-3 to TRBJ2-3; 8 positions match TRBD2. Germline trimming cut 4 bases from V and 4 bases from J; bases unmatched to any gene: 7. Germline assignment: CDR1 SGHTA and CDR2 FQGTGA. The CDR3 spans 15 residues. The CDR3 loop reads CASSSQAGAADTQYF. The CDR3 DNA reads as TGTGCCAGCAGCTCTCAAGCGGGAGCTGCAGATACGCAGTATTTT.

A few counts support this clonotype. The V and J genes are TRBV19 and TRBJ1-1; 11 bases agree with TRBD1. Germline CDR1 and CDR2: LNHDA and SQIVND (reference sequence). The CDR3 runs 15 residues. V lost 4 bases, J lost 2 bases, and 3 bases stayed unmatched. The chain's CDR3 is CASSTRTGGNTEAFF. Here the CDR3 DNA reads TGTGCCAGTAGTACACGGACAGGGGGCAACACTGAAGCTTTCTTT.

The rearrangement joins TRBV7-9 to TRBJ2-7, with 8 bases fitting TRBD2. Trimming at V came to 0 bases and at J to 0 bases, leaving 4 bases not matched to a gene. This CDR3 region has 16 residues. The germline V gene has CDR1 SEHNR and CDR2 FQNEAQ (reference sequence). The DNA for the CDR3 is TGTGCCAGCAGCTTAGCGTTAGCGGGGAACTCCTACGAGCAGTACTTC. It encodes CASSLALAGNSYEQYF.

This clonotype has a handful of counts. This chain connects TRBV6-1 to TRBJ2-3; TRBD1 might be the D (6 bases). Trimming left V 10 bases short and J 2 bases short, with 16 bases between. CDR3 length equals 14 residues. In germline, CDR1 is MNHNS, CDR2 SASEGT. The DNA for the CDR3 is TGTGCCACCTCAGGGGTCGAGTACACAGATACGCAGTATTTT. Its translation: CATSGVEYTDTQYF.

This clonotype was picked up a small number of times. J is TRBJ2-5 and V is TRBV7-8, with 7 bases aligning to TRBD1. The CDR3 covers 15 residues. Trimming removed 5 bases from V and 4 bases from J; junction bases left unmatched: 10. CDR1 and CDR2 (germline): SGHVS, FQNEAQ. CDR3 in amino acids: CASSQQGSRAETQYF. CDR3 coding DNA: TGTGCCAGCAGCCAACAGGGGAGTAGAGCAGAGACCCAGTACTTC.

This clonotype was recorded many times. The J gene is TRBJ1-5, the V gene TRBV7-9; D not certain. The germline V gene encodes CDR1 SEHNR and CDR2 FQNEAQ (reference sequence). CDR3 size: 12 residues. Between the trimmed V and J ends, which lost 5 bases and 0 bases, there was a span of 2 bases. CDR3 protein: CASSPSNQPQHF. The CDR3 DNA follows: TGTGCCAGCAGCCCTAGCAATCAGCCCCAGCATTTT.